The T cell receptor beta chain described here comes from a study of blood T cells in healthy people across ages. Study results and caveats: A roughly linear age-dependent decrease characterized TCR beta diversity per million T cells.

PBMCs numbering at least 7 million were isolated per sample. Combining a sample-barcoded 5' primer with a J-beta primer mix, a second PCR ran for 7 to 11 cycles. Each cDNA molecule received a tag from a template-switch adaptor that had 12 random nucleotides. TCRdb re-called the 5' RACE reads through MiXCR, storing one row per CDR3 protein. This sample has 800,000 to 1,000,000 distinct CDR3 sequences, with about 48% found just once. The V and J ends lost 4 bases and 6 bases respectively, with 27 bases between them. The germline V gene encodes CDR1 MNHEY and CDR2 SMNVEV (reference sequence). The CDR3 extends over 18 amino acids. Concerning this clonotype: Its antigen remains unknown.

This chain links TRBV27 with TRBJ1-2; TRBD1 is a possible D gene (6 bases). Material for sequencing was blood. The source is a man aged 25 to 40 in good health. In DNA, the CDR3 is TGTGCCAGCAGTTCCCTATCGGGGACACCCGGCTCGAGAGATGGCTACACCTTC. Protein sequence: CASSSLSGTPGSRDGYTF.